This T cell receptor (beta chain) was sequenced for a study of control samples from healthy donors and cancer patients (dated by TCRdb to the early 2020s). As for this clone: Its antigen target is currently unknown. No base-level quality is on record; no much larger clone is a single base apart.

The library relied on the immunoSEQ multiplex PCR assay. TCRdb limited this immuneACCESS table to in-frame rearrangements with V and J called. A share of clones is missing; checked studies link under half to unresolved V genes, and the rest is unexplained. The sample table shows under 300,000 clones, and over 75% are seen once. The ten largest clones take up 13% of the sample. V and J are trimmed by 4 bases and 9 bases, and the gene matches miss 15 bases of the junction. CDR1 MGHRA and CDR2 YSYEKL are derived from the germline V gene. From its cysteine to its phenylalanine, the CDR3 spans 16 amino acids. This entry keeps only the CDR3 DNA: 48 bases, framed from base 1.

Recombination joined TRBV4-1 with TRBJ2-1, with 7 bases aligning to TRBD2. The sample was PBMCs. The origin of this receptor is a woman between 55 and 75 years old with lung cancer. For the CDR3, the sequence is CASSPSGAGVPAEQFF. The DNA sequence follows: TGCGCCAGCAGCCCCTCCGGCGCGGGAGTCCCCGCTGAGCAGTTCTTC.